This TCR beta chain stems from a study of cytomegalovirus exposure and HLA in healthy donors. Researchers ran the PCR with 60 Vbeta and 13 Jbeta primers. Here immunoSEQ multiplex PCR was the method, and the copy in TCRdb shows in-frame clones only, minus some. The table shows roughly 130,000 clones, with about 80% occurring only once. Study-level results: There were some V segments, including TRBV6-2 and TRBV6-3, excluded as indistinguishable. The authors considered a cluster of highly shared sequence variants likely to be a sequencing artifact. Association of a missense DCLRE1C variant with TCR beta V- and J-gene trimming was reported in a later analysis.

With 7 bases removed from V and 0 bases from J, the gap between germline ends came to 10 bases. The CDR3 covers 15 residues. CDR1 is SNHLY, CDR2 FYNNEI, per germline. Remarks on this clone: Its antigen is undetermined.

This chain links TRBV2 with TRBJ2-6; tentative D call: TRBD1 (6 bases). Sequences were obtained from PBMCs. The TCR comes from a human donor in good health. In nucleotides, the CDR3 is TGTGCCAGCATGCAGGGGAGCTCTGGGGCCAACGTCCTGACTTTC. This sequence encodes CASMQGSSGANVLTF.